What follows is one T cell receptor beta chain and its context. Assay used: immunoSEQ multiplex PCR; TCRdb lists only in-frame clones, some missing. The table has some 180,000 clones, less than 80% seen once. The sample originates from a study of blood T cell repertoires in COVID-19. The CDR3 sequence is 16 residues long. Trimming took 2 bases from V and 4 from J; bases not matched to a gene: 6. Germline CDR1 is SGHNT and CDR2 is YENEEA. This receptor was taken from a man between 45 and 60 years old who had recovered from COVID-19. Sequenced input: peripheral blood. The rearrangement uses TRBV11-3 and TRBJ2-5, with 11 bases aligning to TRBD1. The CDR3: CASSLSRDRGVETQYF. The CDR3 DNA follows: TGTGCCAGCAGCTTATCCCGGGACAGGGGGGTAGAGACCCAGTACTTC. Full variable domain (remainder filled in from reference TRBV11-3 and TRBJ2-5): EAGVVQSPRYKIIEKKQPVAFWCNPISGHNTLYWYLQNLGQGPELLIRYENEEAVDDSQLPKDRFSAERLKGVDSTLKIQPAELGDSAVYLCASSLSRDRGVETQYFGPGTRLLVL.